The 15 T cell receptor beta chains in this list originate from one sample, sequenced in a study of blood T cell repertoires in COVID-19. Libraries were prepared by immunoSEQ multiplex PCR; TCRdb keeps only in-frame clonotypes and omits some of them. The data show 65,000 or so clones, with under 80% seen just once and about half held by the top ten. Sequencing was done on a sample of PBMCs or T cells enriched from blood (not recorded which). These receptors all come from an older woman who had been exposed to COVID-19.

The chain employs TRBV5-4 and TRBJ2-5; D is unclear. Trimming removed 3 bases at V and 0 bases at J, with 3 bases between. Germline values: CDR1 SGHNT, CDR2 YYREEE (reference sequence). This CDR3 has 12 amino acids. The CDR3 sequence: CASSSYQETQYF. The CDR3 nucleotides are TGTGCCAGCAGCTCTTACCAAGAGACCCAGTACTTC.

This clone was seen more than once but under ten times. The rearrangement links TRBV27 to TRBJ1-2; D may be TRBD1 (5 bases). The germline gives CDR1 MNHEY, CDR2 SMNVEV (reference sequence). Trimming cost V 3 bases and J 4 bases, with 12 bases left between them. The CDR3 sequence is 14 residues long. CDR3 loop: CASSFRGGPYGYTF. In DNA form, the CDR3 reads TGTGCCAGCAGTTTTCGCGGGGGTCCCTATGGCTACACCTTC.

The CDR3 region is CASTKTGSVTEAFF. CDR3 nucleotides: TGTGCCAGTACCAAAACAGGGTCAGTCACTGAAGCTTTCTTT. The chain employs TRBV19 and TRBJ1-1; TRBD1 is a possible D gene (6 bases). CDR1 and CDR2 (germline): LNHDA, SQIVND (reference sequence). The CDR3 loop spans 14 amino acids. V dropped 7 bases and J dropped 4 bases, with 16 bases sitting between them.

The rearrangement uses TRBV28 and TRBJ2-7, with 7 bases lining up with TRBD2. The CDR3 is 13 amino acids. With 4 bases clipped from V and 4 bases from J, the junction kept 4 bases outside the gene matches. From germline, CDR1 is MDHEN and CDR2 SYDVKM. Here the CDR3 DNA reads TGTGCCAGCAGTTACATCGGGGGGTACGAGCAGTACTTC. Its translation is CASSYIGGYEQYF.

This chain joins TRBV28 and TRBJ1-5; 11 bases fit TRBD1. Germline CDR1 reads MDHEN; CDR2 reads SYDVKM. This CDR3 region has 14 residues. Trimming removed 6 bases from V and 4 bases from J; junction bases left unmatched: 2. Here the CDR3 DNA reads TGTGCCAGCAGAAGGGACAGGGGGAATCAGCCCCAGCATTTT. Protein product: CASRRDRGNQPQHF.

This clone was counted a few times. This chain connects TRBV6-1 to TRBJ2-7; 9 nucleotides agree with TRBD1. This CDR3 spans 15 amino acids. CDR1 is MNHNS, CDR2 SASEGT, per germline. Unmatched junction bases numbered 5, after V lost 1 base and J lost 4 bases. CDR3 sequence (DNA): TGTGCCAGCAGTGAAGGGGACAGGGTTGGTTACGAGCAGTACTTC. It specifies CASSEGDRVGYEQYF.

The gene calls are TRBV2 and TRBJ1-3; D gene unclear. Germline V gives CDR1 SNHLY, CDR2 FYNNEI. The CDR3 covers 13 residues. V lost 4 bases and J lost 2, with 6 bases in between. The CDR3: CASSARTGNTIYF. Here the CDR3 DNA reads TGTGCCAGCAGTGCGCGAACTGGAAACACCATATATTTT.

V gene TRBV3-1 (or the pseudogene TRBV3-2) combines with J gene TRBJ2-7, with D perhaps matching TRBD2 (6 bases). Germline V lookup: CDR1 LGHDT, CDR2 YNNKEL (reference sequence). V lost 3 bases and J lost 4, with 7 bases in between. The CDR3 runs to 12 residues. The CDR3 sequence is CASSQGGYEQYF. In nucleotides, the CDR3 is TGTGCCAGCAGCCAGGGGGGTTACGAGCAGTACTTC.

The chain has TRBV7-3 and TRBJ2-3, with 12 bases matching TRBD2. The J segment lost 4 bases and the V segment lost 4 bases, leaving 0 bases of the junction unmatched. The CDR3 has 14 residues. CDR1 and CDR2 (germline): SGHTA, FQGTGA. The CDR3 DNA is TGTGCCAGCAGCTCTAGCGGGGGGGCAGATACGCAGTATTTT. Protein sequence: CASSSSGGADTQYF.

This chain joins TRBV7-9 and TRBJ2-3; 10 nucleotides line up with TRBD2. The V segment lost 5 bases and the J segment 1 base; nucleotides outside the gene matches: 6. The CDR3 has 16 residues. The germline gives CDR1 SEHNR, CDR2 FQNEAQ (reference sequence). This CDR3 reads CASSPIGTSGTDTQYF. For the CDR3, the DNA is TGTGCCAGCAGCCCTATCGGGACTAGCGGCACAGATACGCAGTATTTT.

The chain has TRBV9 and TRBJ2-3, with 8 bases that match TRBD2. The length of the CDR3 is 15 residues. Germline V gene sequence: CDR1 SGDLS, CDR2 YYNGEE. J gave up 0 bases and V 4 bases, and 4 bases lay outside the gene matches. The CDR3 loop reads CASSHSGVSTDTQYF. The CDR3 region has the DNA TGTGCCAGCAGCCATAGCGGGGTAAGCACAGATACGCAGTATTTT.

This chain joins TRBV2 and TRBJ2-3, with 7 bases identical to TRBD2. J was trimmed by 0 bases and V by 5 bases; bases with no gene match: 8. Germline CDR1 is SNHLY and CDR2 is FYNNEI. The CDR3 sequence is 16 residues long. The CDR3 is CASSLDLAVSTDTQYF. The CDR3 nucleotides read TGTGCCAGCAGTCTTGATCTAGCGGTTAGCACAGATACGCAGTATTTT.

The chain uses TRBV27 and TRBJ1-5; no clear D gene. CDR1 and CDR2 (germline): MNHEY, SMNVEV (reference sequence). V was shortened by 3 bases and J by 6 bases, with 9 bases between the two germline ends. This CDR3 spans 13 amino acids. The chain's CDR3 is CASSFGSGQPQHF. The DNA for the CDR3 is TGTGCCAGCAGTTTTGGATCGGGTCAGCCCCAGCATTTT.

The chain uses TRBV28 and TRBJ1-1, with D unclear. Between the trimmed V and J ends, which lost 5 bases and 1 base, there was a span of 5 bases. The germline gives CDR1 MDHEN, CDR2 SYDVKM. The CDR3 extends over 12 amino acids. CDR3 sequence (DNA): TGTGCCAGCAGTCTAAGGAACACTGAAGCTTTCTTT. It encodes CASSLRNTEAFF.

The chain links TRBV10-3 to TRBJ2-1; 7 bases fit TRBD1. The germline CDR1 and CDR2 sequences are ENHRY and SYGVKD. Germline trimming cut 5 bases from V and 4 bases from J; bases unmatched to any gene: 5. The CDR3 spans 14 residues. This CDR3 is CAISSGGLYNEQFF. The CDR3 nucleotides are TGTGCCATCAGTTCAGGGGGTTTATACAATGAGCAGTTCTTC.